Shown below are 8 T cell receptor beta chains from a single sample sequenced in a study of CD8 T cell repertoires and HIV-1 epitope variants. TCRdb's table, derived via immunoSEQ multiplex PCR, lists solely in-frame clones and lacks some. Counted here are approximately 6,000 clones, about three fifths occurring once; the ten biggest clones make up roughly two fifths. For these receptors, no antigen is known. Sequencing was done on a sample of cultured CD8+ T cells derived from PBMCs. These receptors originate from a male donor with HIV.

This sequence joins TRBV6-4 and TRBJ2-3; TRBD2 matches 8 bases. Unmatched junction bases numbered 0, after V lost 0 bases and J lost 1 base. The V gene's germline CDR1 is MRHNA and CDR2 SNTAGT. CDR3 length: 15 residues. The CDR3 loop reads CASSDSRGGTDTQYF. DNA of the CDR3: TGTGCCAGCAGTGACTCGCGGGGGGGCACAGATACGCAGTATTTT.

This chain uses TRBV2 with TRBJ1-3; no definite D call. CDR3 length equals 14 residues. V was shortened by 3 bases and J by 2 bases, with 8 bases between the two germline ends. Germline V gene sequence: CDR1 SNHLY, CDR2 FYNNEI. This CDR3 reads CASSDDVAGNTIYF. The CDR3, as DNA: TGTGCCAGCAGTGATGATGTGGCTGGAAACACCATATATTTT.

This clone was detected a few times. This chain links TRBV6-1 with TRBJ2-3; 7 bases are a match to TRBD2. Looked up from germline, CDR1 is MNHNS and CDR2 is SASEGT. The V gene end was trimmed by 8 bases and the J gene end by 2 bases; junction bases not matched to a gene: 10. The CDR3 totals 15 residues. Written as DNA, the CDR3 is TGTGCCAGCCCGAGCGGGGAGGCCTACACAGATACGCAGTATTTT. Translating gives CASPSGEAYTDTQYF.

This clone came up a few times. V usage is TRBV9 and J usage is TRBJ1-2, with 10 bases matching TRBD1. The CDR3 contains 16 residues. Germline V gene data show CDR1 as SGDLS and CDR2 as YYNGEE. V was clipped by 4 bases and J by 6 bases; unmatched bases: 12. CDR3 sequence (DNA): TGTGCCAGCAGCCCACGTCATGGGGACAGGGGAGATGGCTACACCTTC. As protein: CASSPRHGDRGDGYTF. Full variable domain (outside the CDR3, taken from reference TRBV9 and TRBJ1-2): DSGVTQTPKHLITATGQRVTLRCSPRSGDLSVYWYQQSLDQGLQFLIQYYNGEERAKGNILERFSAQQFPDLHSELNLSSLELGDSALYFCASSPRHGDRGDGYTFGSGTRLTVV.

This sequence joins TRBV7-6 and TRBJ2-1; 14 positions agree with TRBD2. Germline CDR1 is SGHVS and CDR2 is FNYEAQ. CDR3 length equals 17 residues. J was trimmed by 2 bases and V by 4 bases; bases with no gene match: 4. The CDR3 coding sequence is TGTGCCAGCAGCTACGGGACTAGCGGGAGTACCTACAATGAGCAGTTCTTC. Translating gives CASSYGTSGSTYNEQFF.

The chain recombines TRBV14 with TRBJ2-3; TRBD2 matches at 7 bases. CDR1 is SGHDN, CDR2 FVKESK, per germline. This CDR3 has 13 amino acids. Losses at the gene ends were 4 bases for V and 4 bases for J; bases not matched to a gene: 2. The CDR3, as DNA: TGTGCCAGCAGCCTTCGGGGGGCAGATACGCAGTATTTT. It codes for CASSLRGADTQYF.

The CDR3 bases are TGTGCCAGCAGTTTTAGTCCCGGGACTAGCGGGAGAGGGGGAGAGACCCAGTACTTC. As protein: CASSFSPGTSGRGGETQYF. This chain uses TRBV28 with TRBJ2-5; 14 positions match TRBD2. Germline lookup yields CDR1 MDHEN and CDR2 SYDVKM. J lost 4 bases, V lost 3 bases, and 13 bases had no gene match. The CDR3 contains 19 residues. Full variable domain (outside the CDR3, taken from reference TRBV28 and TRBJ2-5): DVKVTQSSRYLVKRTGEKVFLECVQDMDHENMFWYRQDPGLGLRLIYFSYDVKMKEKGDIPEGYSVSREKKERFSLILESASTNQTSMYLCASSFSPGTSGRGGETQYFGPGTRLLVL.

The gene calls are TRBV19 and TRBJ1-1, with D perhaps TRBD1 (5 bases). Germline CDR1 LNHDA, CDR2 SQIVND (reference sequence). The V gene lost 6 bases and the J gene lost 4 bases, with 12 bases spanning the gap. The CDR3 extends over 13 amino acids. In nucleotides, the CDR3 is TGTGCCAGTAGGCCGGGGGGGATCACTGAAGCTTTCTTT. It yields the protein CASRPGGITEAFF.